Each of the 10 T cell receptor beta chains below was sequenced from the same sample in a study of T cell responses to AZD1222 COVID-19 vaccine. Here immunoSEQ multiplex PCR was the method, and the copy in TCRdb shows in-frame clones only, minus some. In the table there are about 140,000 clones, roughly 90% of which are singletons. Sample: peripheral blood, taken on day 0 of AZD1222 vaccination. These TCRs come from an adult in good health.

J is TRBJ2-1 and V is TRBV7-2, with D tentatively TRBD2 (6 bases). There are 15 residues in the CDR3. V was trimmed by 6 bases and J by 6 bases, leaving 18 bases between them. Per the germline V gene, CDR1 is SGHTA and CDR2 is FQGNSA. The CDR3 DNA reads TGTGCCAGCAGTCCGTGGGCCCCGGAGGGCAATGAGCAGTTCTTC. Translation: CASSPWAPEGNEQFF. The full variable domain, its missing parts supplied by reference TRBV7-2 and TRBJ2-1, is GAGVSQSPSNKVTEKGKDVELRCDPISGHTALYWYRQSLGQGLEFLIYFQGNSAPDKSGLPSDRFSAERTGGSVSTLTIQRTQQEDSAVYLCASSPWAPEGNEQFFGPGTRLTVL.

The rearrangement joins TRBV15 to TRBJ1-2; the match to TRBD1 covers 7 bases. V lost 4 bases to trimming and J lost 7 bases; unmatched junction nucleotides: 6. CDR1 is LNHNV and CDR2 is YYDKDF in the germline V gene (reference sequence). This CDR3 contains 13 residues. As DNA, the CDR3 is TGTGCCACCAGCAAGGACAGGTATGGTGGCTACACCTTC. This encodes CATSKDRYGGYTF. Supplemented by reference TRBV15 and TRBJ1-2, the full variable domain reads DAMVIQNPRYQVTQFGKPVTLSCSQTLNHNVMYWYQQKSSQAPKLLFHYYDKDFNNEADTPDNFQSRRPNTSFCFLDIRSPGLGDTAMYLCATSKDRYGGYTFGSGTRLTVV.

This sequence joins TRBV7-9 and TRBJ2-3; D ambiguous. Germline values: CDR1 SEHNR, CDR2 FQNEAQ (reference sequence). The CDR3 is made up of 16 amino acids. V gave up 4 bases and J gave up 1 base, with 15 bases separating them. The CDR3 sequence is CASSSIGRIGTDTQYF. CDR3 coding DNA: TGTGCCAGCAGCTCTATCGGCCGAATTGGCACAGATACGCAGTATTTT. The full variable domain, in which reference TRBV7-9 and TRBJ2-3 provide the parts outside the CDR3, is DTGVSQNPRHKITKRGQNVTFRCDPISEHNRLYWYRQTLGQGPEFLTYFQNEAQLEKSRLLSDRFSAERPKGSFSTLEIQRTEQGDSAMYLCASSSIGRIGTDTQYFGPGTRLTVL.

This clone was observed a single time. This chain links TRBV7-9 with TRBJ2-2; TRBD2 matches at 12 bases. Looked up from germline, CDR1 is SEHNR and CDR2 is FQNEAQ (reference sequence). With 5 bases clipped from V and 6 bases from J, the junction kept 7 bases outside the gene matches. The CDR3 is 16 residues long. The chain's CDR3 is CASSTRTSGVAGELFF. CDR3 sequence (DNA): TGTGCCAGCAGCACCCGGACTAGCGGGGTGGCCGGGGAGCTGTTTTTT.

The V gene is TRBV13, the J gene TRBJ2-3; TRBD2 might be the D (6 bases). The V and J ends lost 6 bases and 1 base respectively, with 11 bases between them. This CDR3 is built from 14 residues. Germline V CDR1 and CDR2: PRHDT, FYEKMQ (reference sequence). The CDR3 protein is CASRRVAGTDTQYF. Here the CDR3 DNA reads TGTGCCAGCAGGAGGGTAGCGGGCACAGATACGCAGTATTTT.

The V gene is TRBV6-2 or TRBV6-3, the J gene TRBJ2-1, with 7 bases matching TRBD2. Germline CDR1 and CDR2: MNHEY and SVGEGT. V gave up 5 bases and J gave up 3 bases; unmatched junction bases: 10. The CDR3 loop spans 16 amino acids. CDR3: CASSPILAVSYNEQFF. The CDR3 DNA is TGTGCCAGCAGTCCCATTCTAGCGGTAAGCTACAATGAGCAGTTCTTC.

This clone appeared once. The CDR3 nucleotides are TGTGCCAGCAGCTTAGCGGGAGACGGGAAAAGACAGTTCAATGAGCAGTTCTTC. It translates to CASSLAGDGKRQFNEQFF. V and J are TRBV7-3 and TRBJ2-1; TRBD2 matches at 7 bases. J was trimmed by 6 bases and V by 2 bases; bases with no gene match: 16. In germline, CDR1 is SGHTA, CDR2 FQGTGA. The CDR3 length is 18 residues. Variable domain in full (rest from reference TRBV7-3 and TRBJ2-1): GAGVSQTPSNKVTEKGKYVELRCDPISGHTALYWYRQSLGQGPEFLIYFQGTGAADDSGLPNDRFFAVRPEGSVSTLKIQRTERGDSAVYLCASSLAGDGKRQFNEQFFGPGTRLTVL.

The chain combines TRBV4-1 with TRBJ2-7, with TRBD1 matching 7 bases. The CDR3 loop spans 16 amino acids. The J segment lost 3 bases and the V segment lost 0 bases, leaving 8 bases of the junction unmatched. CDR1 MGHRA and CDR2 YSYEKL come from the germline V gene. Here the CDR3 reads CASSQEVAGGFYEQYF. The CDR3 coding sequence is TGCGCCAGCAGCCAAGAAGTAGCAGGGGGTTTCTACGAGCAGTACTTC.

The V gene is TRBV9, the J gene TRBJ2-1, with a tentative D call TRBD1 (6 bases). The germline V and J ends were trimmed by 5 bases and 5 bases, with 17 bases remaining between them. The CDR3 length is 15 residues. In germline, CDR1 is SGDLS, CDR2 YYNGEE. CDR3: CASSPRQVVNNEQFF. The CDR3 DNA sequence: TGTGCCAGCAGTCCTCGACAGGTTGTTAACAATGAGCAGTTCTTC.

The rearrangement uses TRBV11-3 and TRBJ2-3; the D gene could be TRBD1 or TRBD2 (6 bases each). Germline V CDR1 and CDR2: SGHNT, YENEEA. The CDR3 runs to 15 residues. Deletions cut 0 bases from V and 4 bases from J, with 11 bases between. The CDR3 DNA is TGTGCCAGCAGCTTAGACGGGGGCCCCTCAGATACGCAGTATTTT. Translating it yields CASSLDGGPSDTQYF.